The entry below gives a single T cell receptor beta chain sequence along with its context. Its antigen is not identified. The observed sequence ends 3 residues before the CDR3 terminus, with the missing tail filled in from the germline J gene. All participants had a single incident cervical HPV16 infection, and prevalent HPV16 infections were excluded. This sample is drawn from a study of T cells in women clearing cervical HPV infection. Across the study: No precancer developed; the control's incident HPV16 infection cleared within 12 months. Only a few women had HLA typing results available. General study results and limits: TRBV6-7 abundance was lower in cases than controls (around 0.1% versus 0.15%).

The germline V and J ends were trimmed by 6 bases and 0 bases, with 21 bases remaining between them. The CDR3 consists of 19 residues. The germline gives CDR1 LNHDA, CDR2 SQIVND (reference sequence). Clones were sequenced by immunoSEQ multiplex PCR, and TCRdb holds only the in-frame ones, with some missing. The sample table sets out about 48,000 clones. Sequencing input: blood buffy coat. The clonotype was recovered from a woman aged 18-70 years with a cervical HPV16 infection that either progressed to CIN3+ or cleared (not recorded which). V and J are TRBV19 and TRBJ2-6, with D perhaps matching TRBD2 (7 bases). CDR3: CASSKRGGQGNSGANVLTF. CDR3 bases read: TGTGCCAGTAGCAAAAGGGGGGGGCAGGGTAACTCTGGGGCCAACGTC.